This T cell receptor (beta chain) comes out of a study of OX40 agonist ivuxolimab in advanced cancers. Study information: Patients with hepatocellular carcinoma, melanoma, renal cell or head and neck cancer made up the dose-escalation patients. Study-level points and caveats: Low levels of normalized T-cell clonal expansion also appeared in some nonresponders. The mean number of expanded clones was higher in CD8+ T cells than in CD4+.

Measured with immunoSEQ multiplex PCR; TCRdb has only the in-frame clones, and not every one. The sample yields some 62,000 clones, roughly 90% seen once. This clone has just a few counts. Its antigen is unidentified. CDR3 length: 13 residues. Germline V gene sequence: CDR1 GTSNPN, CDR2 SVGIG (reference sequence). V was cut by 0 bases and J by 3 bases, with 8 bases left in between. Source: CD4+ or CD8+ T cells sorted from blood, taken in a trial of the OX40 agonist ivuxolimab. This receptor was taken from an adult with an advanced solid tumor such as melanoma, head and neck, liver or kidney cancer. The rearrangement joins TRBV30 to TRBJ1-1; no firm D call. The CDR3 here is CAWSVQLDTEAFF. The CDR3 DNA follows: TGTGCCTGGAGTGTACAACTAGACACTGAAGCTTTCTTT.